A selection of T cell receptor beta chains follows, all from one sample in a study of T cells after yellow fever vaccination. MiXCR, applied by TCRdb to the 5' RACE reads, yields one record per CDR3 protein. The table lists 100,000 to 150,000 distinct CDR3 sequences, over 8% of them singletons. The sample consisted of CD8+ T cells sorted from PBMCs, taken on the day of the yellow fever booster vaccination. The receptors shown here come from a man between 18 and 35 years old who received the YFV17D yellow fever vaccine. Both conserved end residues are part of each CDR3. The D gene is left open where the match is weak. Clone size is given for some rows only: seen once, a few or many times, or a class if the clone is expanded.

v_call	clone_size	d_call	j_call	cdr3_nt	cdr3_aa
TRBV20-1	few	.	TRBJ1-5	TGCAGTGCTAGTGTTTCGGGGGCAGTTAATCAGCCCCAGCATTTT	CSASVSGAVNQPQHF
TRBV7-9	few	TRBD1	TRBJ1-1	TGTGCCAGCAGCGCCTGGGACAGGCAGACTGAAGCTTTCTTT	CASSAWDRQTEAFF
TRBV7-9	few	TRBD1	TRBJ2-1	TGTGCCAGCAGCTTAAAGGGACAGGGAGCTGGTGAGCAGTTCTTC	CASSLKGQGAGEQFF
TRBV27	many	TRBD1	TRBJ2-2	TGTGCCAGCAGCTATACAGGGGGCAGAAGGACCGGGGAGCTGTTTTTT	CASSYTGGRRTGELFF
TRBV6-6	.	.	TRBJ2-6	TGTGCCAGCAGCCCGAGGGGGTGGACTGGGGCCAACGTCCTGACTTTC	CASSPRGWTGANVLTF
TRBV4-1	.	.	TRBJ2-7	TGCGCCAGCAGCCAAGATGTAGCCCCGGGGGAGCAGTACTTC	CASSQDVAPGEQYF
TRBV6-2/TRBV6-3	.	TRBD1	TRBJ2-1	TGTGCCAGCAGGGGCACAGGGGTTTTTTACAATGAGCAGTTCTTC	CASRGTGVFYNEQFF
TRBV12-3/TRBV12-4	.	.	TRBJ2-1	TGTGCCAGCAGCAGGGTCTTCAATGAGCAGTTCTTC	CASSRVFNEQFF
TRBV5-1	few	TRBD2	TRBJ2-5	TGCGCCAGCAGCGCGGGGGGACTACGGGAGACCCAGTACTTC	CASSAGGLRETQYF
TRBV20-1	many	.	TRBJ2-1	TGCAGTGCTAGAGACAGGGATGCCTACAATGAGCAGTTCTTC	CSARDRDAYNEQFF
TRBV5-1	few	.	TRBJ2-7	TGCGCCAGCAGGCGCGGGCTCAGGGACCCCCTGAACGAGCAGTACTTC	CASRRGLRDPLNEQYF
TRBV6-5	.	TRBD1	TRBJ2-2	TGTGCCAGCAGTTCCGGGACAGGGACCGGGGAGCTGTTTTTT	CASSSGTGTGELFF
TRBV4-3	.	.	TRBJ2-2	TGCGCCAGCAGCCAAGTCTTTCAGGGTACCGGGGAGCTGTTTTTT	CASSQVFQGTGELFF
TRBV4-1	.	.	TRBJ2-7	TGCGCCAGCAGCCGAGAGTTTGACGAGCAGTACTTC	CASSREFDEQYF
TRBV20-1	.	TRBD1	TRBJ1-1	TGCAGTGCTGCAGGGGGAACTGAAGCTTTCTTT	CSAAGGTEAFF
TRBV11-2	.	.	TRBJ2-5	TGTGCCAGCAGCTCCCGGGCCCGTGTCACAGAAGAGACCCAGTACTTC	CASSSRARVTEETQYF
TRBV11-1	many	.	TRBJ1-1	TGTGCCAGCAGCTGGGGGGGCGCTGAAGCTTTCTTT	CASSWGGAEAFF
TRBV4-1	few	.	TRBJ1-6	TGCGCCAGCAGCCAAGAGTTAAATTCACCCCTCCACTTT	CASSQELNSPLHF
TRBV3-1	.	.	TRBJ1-2	TGTGCCAGCAGCCATGGGACCACGGGTGACTATGGCTACACCTTC	CASSHGTTGDYGYTF
TRBV10-2	.	.	TRBJ2-7	TGCGCCAGCAGTGGGGGGCAGACGACCTACGAGCAGTACTTC	CASSGGQTTYEQYF
TRBV5-4	few	.	TRBJ1-1	TGTGCCAGCAGGCCCAGGGACGGTAGTGAAGCTTTCTTT	CASRPRDGSEAFF
TRBV5-1	few	.	TRBJ2-1	TGCGCCAGCGGGTCTAGGCGGCCCGATGAGCAGTTCTTC	CASGSRRPDEQFF
TRBV5-1	few	TRBD2	TRBJ2-5	TGCGCCAGCAGCCGGACTAGCGGGGGCAGGGAAGAGACCCAGTACTTC	CASSRTSGGREETQYF
TRBV7-2	few	.	TRBJ2-2	TGTGCCAGCAGCTTAGGGTTCGCCCGACACACCGGGGAGCTGTTTTTT	CASSLGFARHTGELFF
TRBV5-1	.	.	TRBJ2-6	TGCGCCAGCAGCTTGGGCCCGTGGCAGCTCCTCGGGGCTGGGGCCAACGTCCTGACTTTC	CASSLGPWQLLGAGANVLTF
TRBV7-8	.	.	TRBJ1-5	TGTGCCAGCAGCACCAGAAATGGGGTTCTGTCGCCCCAGCATTTT	CASSTRNGVLSPQHF
TRBV7-2	few	.	TRBJ2-5	TGTGCCAGCAGCTTAGATCTCAGCGGGCTCCAAGAGACCCAGTACTTC	CASSLDLSGLQETQYF
TRBV25-1	.	.	TRBJ1-2	TGTGCCAGCAGTGAACTTTCCCAGGGTGAGGGCTACACCTTC	CASSELSQGEGYTF
TRBV12-3/TRBV12-4	.	.	TRBJ1-1	TGTGCCAGCCGTGGCAGCCTTGAAGCTTTCTTT	CASRGSLEAFF